The T cell receptor beta chain under discussion was sequenced for a study of regulatory T cells in long-lasting Graves disease. Study-level information: Freshly diagnosed Graves' patients had used antithyroid drugs for under 3 months.

This clonotype was recorded a few times. Its matching antigen is unknown. CDR3-region Arm-PCR and iRepertoire HTBI primers produced the TCR beta libraries. TCRdb itself ran the multiplex PCR reads through MiXCR, one entry per CDR3 protein. The sample shows 350,000 to 450,000 distinct CDR3 sequences, over 14% of them seen only once. The ends lost 7 bases at V and 2 bases at J; junction bases unmatched: 11. This CDR3 has 15 amino acids. Per the germline V gene, CDR1 is MDHEN and CDR2 is SYDVKM. Regarding the study as a whole: No thyroid tissue was studied; the work used peripheral blood only.

The time point was: newly diagnosed GD, antithyroid drugs for less than 3 months. PBMC RNA was the source of the TCR library. These same data were also listed under a study on T cells in Graves' hyperthyroidism and ophthalmopathy.

The genes are TRBV28 and TRBJ2-7; 7 bases fit TRBD2. This sample comprised peripheral blood mononuclear cells (PBMCs), obtained at new diagnosis, from a patient treated with antithyroid drugs. The source of this sequence is a woman in her forties with Graves disease. Written as DNA, the CDR3 is TGTGCCAGCACCACGGCCGTTGGGGGGGCCTACGAGCAGTACTTC. Its translation: CASTTAVGGAYEQYF. Variable domain in full (rest from reference TRBV28 and TRBJ2-7): DVKVTQSSRYLVKRTGEKVFLECVQDMDHENMFWYRQDPGLGLRLIYFSYDVKMKEKGDIPEGYSVSREKKERFSLILESASTNQTSMYLCASTTAVGGAYEQYFGPGTRLTVT.